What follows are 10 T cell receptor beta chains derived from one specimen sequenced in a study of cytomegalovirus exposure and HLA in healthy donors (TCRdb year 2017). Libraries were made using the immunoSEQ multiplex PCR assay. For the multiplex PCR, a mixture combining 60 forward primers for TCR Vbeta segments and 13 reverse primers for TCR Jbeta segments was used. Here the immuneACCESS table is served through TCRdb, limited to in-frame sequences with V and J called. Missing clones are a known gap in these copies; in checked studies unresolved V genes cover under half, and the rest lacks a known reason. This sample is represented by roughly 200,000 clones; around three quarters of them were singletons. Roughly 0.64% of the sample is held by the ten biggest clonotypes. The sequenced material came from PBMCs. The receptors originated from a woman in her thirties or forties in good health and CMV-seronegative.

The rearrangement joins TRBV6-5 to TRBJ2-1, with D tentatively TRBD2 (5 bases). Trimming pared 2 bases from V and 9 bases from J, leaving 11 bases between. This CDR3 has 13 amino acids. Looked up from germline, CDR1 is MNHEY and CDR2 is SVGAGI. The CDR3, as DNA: TGTGCCAGCAGTTACATCGAGGGTGTTGAGCAGTTCTTC. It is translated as CASSYIEGVEQFF.

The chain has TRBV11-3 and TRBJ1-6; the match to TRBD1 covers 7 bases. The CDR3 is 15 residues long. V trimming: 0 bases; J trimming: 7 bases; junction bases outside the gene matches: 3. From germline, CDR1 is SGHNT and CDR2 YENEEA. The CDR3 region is CASSLDSGGNSPLHF. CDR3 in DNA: TGTGCCAGCAGCTTAGATTCAGGGGGGAATTCACCCCTCCACTTT.

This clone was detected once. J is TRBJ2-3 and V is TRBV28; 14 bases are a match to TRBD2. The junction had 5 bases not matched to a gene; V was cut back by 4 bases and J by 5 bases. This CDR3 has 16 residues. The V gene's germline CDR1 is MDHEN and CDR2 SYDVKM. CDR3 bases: TGTGCCAGCAGTTCCCCAGGGACTAGCGGGAGAGATACGCAGTATTTT. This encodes CASSSPGTSGRDTQYF.

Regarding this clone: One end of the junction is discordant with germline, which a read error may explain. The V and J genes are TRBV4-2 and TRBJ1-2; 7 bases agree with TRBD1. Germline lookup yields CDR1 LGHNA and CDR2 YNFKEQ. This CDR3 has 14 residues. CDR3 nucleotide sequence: TGTGCCAGCAGCCAAGACCAAGGGGGCTATAGCTACACCTTC. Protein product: CASSQDQGGYSYTF.

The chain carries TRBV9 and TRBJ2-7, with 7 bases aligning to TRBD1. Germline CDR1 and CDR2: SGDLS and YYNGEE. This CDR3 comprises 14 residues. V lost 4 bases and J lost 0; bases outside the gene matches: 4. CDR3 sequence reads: CASSYDRASYEQYF. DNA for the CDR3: TGTGCCAGCAGCTACGACAGGGCCTCCTACGAGCAGTACTTC.

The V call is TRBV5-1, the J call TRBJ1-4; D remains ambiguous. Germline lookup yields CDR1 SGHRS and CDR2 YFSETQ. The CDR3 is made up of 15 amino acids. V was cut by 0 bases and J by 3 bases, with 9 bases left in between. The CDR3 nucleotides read TGCGCCAGCAGCTTGGTTCTCGGGGCTAATGAAAAACTGTTTTTT. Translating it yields CASSLVLGANEKLFF.

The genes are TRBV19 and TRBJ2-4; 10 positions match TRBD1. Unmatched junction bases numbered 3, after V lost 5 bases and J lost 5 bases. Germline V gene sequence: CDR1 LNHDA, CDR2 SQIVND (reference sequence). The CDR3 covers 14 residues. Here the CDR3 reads CASSFGTGENIQYF. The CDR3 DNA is TGTGCCAGTAGTTTCGGGACAGGGGAAAACATTCAGTACTTC. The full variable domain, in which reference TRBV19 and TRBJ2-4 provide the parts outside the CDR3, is DGGITQSPKYLFRKEGQNVTLSCEQNLNHDAMYWYRQDPGQGLRLIYYSQIVNDFQKGDIAEGYSVSREKKESFPLTVTSAQKNPTAFYLCASSFGTGENIQYFGAGTRLSVL.

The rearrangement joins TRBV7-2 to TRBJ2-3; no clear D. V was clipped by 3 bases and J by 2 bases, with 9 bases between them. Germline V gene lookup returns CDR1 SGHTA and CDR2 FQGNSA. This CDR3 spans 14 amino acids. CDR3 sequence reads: CASSFRQLTDTQYF. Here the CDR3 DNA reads TGTGCCAGCAGCTTCCGACAACTCACAGATACGCAGTATTTT.

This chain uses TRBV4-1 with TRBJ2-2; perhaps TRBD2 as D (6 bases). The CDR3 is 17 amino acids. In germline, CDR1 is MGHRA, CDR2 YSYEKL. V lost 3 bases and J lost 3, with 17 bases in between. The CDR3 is CASSQPVSSVDTGELFF. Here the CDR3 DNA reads TGCGCCAGCAGCCAGCCGGTATCTAGCGTTGACACCGGGGAGCTGTTTTTT.

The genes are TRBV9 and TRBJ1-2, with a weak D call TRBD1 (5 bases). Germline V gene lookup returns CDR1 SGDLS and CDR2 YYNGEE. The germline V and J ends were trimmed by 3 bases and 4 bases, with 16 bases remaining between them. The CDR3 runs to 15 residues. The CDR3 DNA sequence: TGTGCCAGCAGCGCGACAGAAAACCTTAGCTATGGCTACACCTTC. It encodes CASSATENLSYGYTF. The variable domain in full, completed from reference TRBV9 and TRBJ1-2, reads DSGVTQTPKHLITATGQRVTLRCSPRSGDLSVYWYQQSLDQGLQFLIQYYNGEERAKGNILERFSAQQFPDLHSELNLSSLELGDSALYFCASSATENLSYGYTFGSGTRLTVV.